The next 26 T cell receptor beta chains were all read from a single sample in a study of CD8 T cell repertoires and HIV-1 epitope variants. The antigens these receptors bind are not known. Data came from immunoSEQ multiplex PCR; TCRdb stores just in-frame clones and leaves some out. The sample includes 1,500 to 2,000 clones, 69% of them seen just once. Sequenced material: cultured CD8+ T cells derived from PBMCs. Receptor source: a male donor with HIV.

This chain connects TRBV9 to TRBJ1-6, with TRBD1 matching over 7 bases. The CDR3 is made up of 17 amino acids. Germline values: CDR1 SGDLS, CDR2 YYNGEE. Germline trimming cut 0 bases from V and 1 base from J; bases unmatched to any gene: 4. This CDR3 is CASSVGTGVSYNSPLHF. The CDR3 DNA is TGTGCCAGCAGCGTAGGTACAGGGGTATCCTATAATTCACCCCTCCACTTT.

By proportion, this clone is large (0.1 to 1%). The genes are TRBV27 and TRBJ2-7, with D possibly matching TRBD2 (6 bases). There are 16 residues in the CDR3. Germline V gene lookup returns CDR1 MNHEY and CDR2 SMNVEV (reference sequence). The V end lost 6 bases, the J end lost 2 bases, and 20 bases lay between the germline ends. Here the CDR3 reads CASSLTSGTFAYEQYF. The CDR3 region has the DNA TGTGCCAGCAGCTTAACCTCAGGGACTTTCGCCTACGAGCAGTACTTC.

The chain recombines TRBV28 with TRBJ1-1; D is possibly TRBD1 (5 bases). The CDR3 length is 14 residues. The germline V gene has CDR1 MDHEN and CDR2 SYDVKM. The germline V and J ends were trimmed by 7 bases and 8 bases, with 20 bases remaining between them. CDR3 sequence: CASTPGARVPEAFF. The CDR3 DNA reads as TGTGCCAGCACCCCTGGGGCACGGGTGCCCGAAGCTTTCTTT. The variable domain in full, completed from reference TRBV28 and TRBJ1-1, reads DVKVTQSSRYLVKRTGEKVFLECVQDMDHENMFWYRQDPGLGLRLIYFSYDVKMKEKGDIPEGYSVSREKKERFSLILESASTNQTSMYLCASTPGARVPEAFFGQGTRLTVV.

The chain recombines TRBV9 with TRBJ1-1; D remains unclear. The CDR3 is made up of 13 amino acids. Trimming pared 5 bases from V and 0 bases from J, leaving 8 bases between. The V gene's germline CDR1 is SGDLS and CDR2 YYNGEE. The CDR3 sequence: CASSAGVNTEAFF. In DNA form, the CDR3 reads TGTGCCAGCAGTGCCGGTGTGAACACTGAAGCTTTCTTT.

The chain has TRBV28 and TRBJ2-5; D gene ambiguous. Germline CDR1 reads MDHEN; CDR2 reads SYDVKM. V was pared by 3 bases and J by 4 bases, with 15 bases between. The CDR3 consists of 15 residues. CDR3 loop: CASSFSIGQPETQYF. The DNA of the CDR3 is TGTGCCAGCAGTTTCTCGATAGGGCAGCCAGAGACCCAGTACTTC.

A few counts support this clone. This chain uses TRBV10-2 with TRBJ2-3; 11 positions match TRBD2. This CDR3 spans 15 amino acids. V shed 2 bases, J shed 6 bases, and the junction held 4 bases outside the gene matches. CDR1 WSHSY and CDR2 SAAADI come from the germline V gene. This chain's CDR3 is CASSEIGLAGDTQYF. As DNA, the CDR3 is TGCGCCAGCAGTGAGATAGGACTAGCGGGCGATACGCAGTATTTT.

The chain is built from TRBV7-2 and TRBJ1-5; no clear D gene. Per the germline V gene, CDR1 is SGHTA and CDR2 is FQGNSA. The V end lost 1 base, the J end lost 7 bases, and 8 bases lay between the germline ends. The length of the CDR3 is 13 residues. As DNA, the CDR3 is TGTGCCAGCAGCTTAGATGGGTCCCAGCCCCAGCATTTT. It codes for CASSLDGSQPQHF.

The chain joins TRBV4-2 to TRBJ2-7; 8 positions agree with TRBD1. CDR3 length: 15 residues. V lost 1 base and J lost 3; bases outside the gene matches: 5. Germline CDR1 is LGHNA and CDR2 is YNFKEQ. CDR3 protein: CASSQAETGDYEQYF. In DNA form, the CDR3 reads TGTGCCAGCAGCCAAGCGGAGACAGGGGACTACGAGCAGTACTTC.

The genes are TRBV28 and TRBJ1-1; no firm D call. The CDR3 has 14 amino acids. CDR1 is MDHEN and CDR2 is SYDVKM in the germline V gene. V lost 6 bases to trimming and J lost 1 base, with 12 bases between them. Written as DNA, the CDR3 is TGTGCCAGCAGCTTCGAGGGCTCGAACACTGAAGCTTTCTTT. As protein: CASSFEGSNTEAFF.

This chain connects TRBV30 to TRBJ1-2, with 8 bases aligning to TRBD1. CDR1 is GTSNPN, CDR2 SVGIG, per germline (reference sequence). With V trimmed by 8 bases and J by 4 bases, 9 bases remained unmatched. This CDR3 has 13 residues. This chain's CDR3 is CAPTGGSFYGYTF. CDR3 bases: TGTGCCCCTACAGGGGGGTCCTTCTATGGCTACACCTTC.

The J gene is TRBJ1-2, the V gene TRBV13; D is perhaps TRBD1 (5 bases). V was clipped by 11 bases and J by 12 bases, with 31 bases between them. The CDR3 totals 15 residues. From germline, CDR1 is PRHDT and CDR2 FYEKMQ (reference sequence). The CDR3 nucleotides are TGTGCCGCCGGGTCCTTCGGGCAGGGAGATTCTATAAACACCTTC. It encodes CAAGSFGQGDSINTF.

V is TRBV5-1 and J is TRBJ2-1; 12 nucleotides align to TRBD2. Trimming cost V 5 bases and J 8 bases; bases outside gene matches: 8. The CDR3 has 15 amino acids. Germline CDR1 and CDR2: SGHRS and YFSETQ. The CDR3 here is CASRFLAGGRDEQFF. CDR3 sequence (DNA): TGCGCCAGCAGGTTCCTAGCGGGGGGGCGAGATGAGCAGTTCTTC.

The V gene is TRBV15, the J gene TRBJ1-6; D gene ambiguous. V lost 2 bases to trimming and J lost 5 bases, with 13 bases between them. Germline CDR1 and CDR2: LNHNV and YYDKDF (reference sequence). The CDR3 has 16 amino acids. In DNA form, the CDR3 reads TGTGCCACCAGCAGATTACCTCGACCAAATAATTCACCCCTCCACTTT. It translates to CATSRLPRPNNSPLHF.

The V and J genes are TRBV4-1 and TRBJ1-2; no clear D gene. Germline-derived CDR1 and CDR2 are MGHRA and YSYEKL. Trimming cost V 3 bases and J 6 bases, with 11 bases left between them. This CDR3 is 13 amino acids long. CDR3 loop: CASSHRTGDGYTF. The CDR3 DNA sequence: TGCGCCAGCAGCCACAGAACTGGGGATGGCTACACCTTC.

The chain combines TRBV6-1 with TRBJ2-2; D is perhaps TRBD1 (6 bases). V was shortened by 3 bases and J by 5 bases, with 10 bases between the two germline ends. Germline values: CDR1 MNHNS, CDR2 SASEGT. CDR3 size: 14 residues. The CDR3 protein is CASSDKGETGELFF. The CDR3 DNA reads as TGTGCCAGCAGTGACAAGGGGGAGACCGGGGAGCTGTTTTTT.

This rearrangement joins TRBV28 to TRBJ2-2, with TRBD2 matching over 13 bases. This CDR3 region has 19 residues. Germline CDR1 MDHEN, CDR2 SYDVKM. V trimming: 3 bases; J trimming: 10 bases; junction bases outside the gene matches: 17. CDR3 loop: CASSFPLMSGLAGEEELFF. Here the CDR3 DNA reads TGTGCCAGCAGTTTCCCCCTAATGAGCGGACTAGCGGGAGAAGAGGAGCTGTTTTTT.

There are a few counts of this clone. This chain connects TRBV9 to TRBJ1-5; the D is unclear. V lost 3 bases to trimming and J lost 3 bases, with 13 bases between them. The CDR3 sequence is 15 residues long. Germline V gene sequence: CDR1 SGDLS, CDR2 YYNGEE. The CDR3: CASSARGSLNQPQHF. The CDR3 nucleotides are TGTGCCAGCAGCGCCCGAGGGAGTCTCAATCAGCCCCAGCATTTT.

This chain links TRBV27 with TRBJ2-5; tentatively, D is TRBD1 (6 bases). Germline CDR1 is MNHEY and CDR2 is SMNVEV (reference sequence). The CDR3 extends over 15 amino acids. Between the trimmed V and J ends, which lost 3 bases and 4 bases, there was a span of 15 bases. This CDR3 is CASSLSTGMGETQYF. CDR3 DNA sequence: TGTGCCAGCAGTTTGTCTACAGGGATGGGAGAGACCCAGTACTTC.

The chain carries TRBV6-5 and TRBJ2-1; D gene ambiguous. V was cut by 2 bases and J by 0 bases, with 2 bases left in between. CDR3 size: 13 residues. CDR1 is MNHEY, CDR2 SVGAGI, per germline. CDR3 loop: CASSYDSYNEQFF. The CDR3 region has the DNA TGTGCCAGCAGTTACGACTCCTACAATGAGCAGTTCTTC.

The chain couples TRBV7-6 to TRBJ2-2; 7 positions agree with TRBD1. V trimming: 5 bases; J trimming: 5 bases; junction bases outside the gene matches: 17. Germline lookup yields CDR1 SGHVS and CDR2 FNYEAQ. The CDR3 sequence is 18 residues long. Written as DNA, the CDR3 is TGTGCCAGCAGCCGCCCGAGAGTTACAGGGGTGGGGACCGGGGAGCTGTTTTTT. Translating gives CASSRPRVTGVGTGELFF.

V and J are TRBV19 and TRBJ1-1; D perhaps matches TRBD1 (5 bases). This CDR3 is built from 13 residues. Trimming stripped 1 base from V and 6 bases from J, with 9 bases between. Looked up from germline, CDR1 is LNHDA and CDR2 is SQIVND (reference sequence). DNA for the CDR3: TGTGCCAGTAGTATAGTGGGGGACGCTGAAGCTTTCTTT. Residues: CASSIVGDAEAFF. The full variable domain, in which reference TRBV19 and TRBJ1-1 provide the parts outside the CDR3, is DGGITQSPKYLFRKEGQNVTLSCEQNLNHDAMYWYRQDPGQGLRLIYYSQIVNDFQKGDIAEGYSVSREKKESFPLTVTSAQKNPTAFYLCASSIVGDAEAFFGQGTRLTVV.

The gene calls are TRBV28 and TRBJ1-1, with D perhaps matching TRBD1 (5 bases). Per germline, CDR1 MDHEN and CDR2 SYDVKM. This CDR3 comprises 12 residues. With 5 bases removed from V and 8 bases from J, the gap between germline ends came to 12 bases. The CDR3 sequence: CASSIFGHEAFF. DNA for the CDR3: TGTGCCAGCAGTATTTTTGGACACGAAGCTTTCTTT.

The chain joins TRBV4-1 to TRBJ2-2; D is perhaps TRBD1 (6 bases). Germline V gene sequence: CDR1 MGHRA, CDR2 YSYEKL. This CDR3 comprises 15 residues. V lost 5 bases to trimming and J lost 2 bases, with 12 bases between them. The chain's CDR3 is CASSSLDRNTGELFF. The CDR3 DNA follows: TGCGCCAGCAGCTCCTTGGACAGAAACACCGGGGAGCTGTTTTTT.

This rearrangement joins TRBV28 to TRBJ1-2; D is unclear. Germline V gene lookup returns CDR1 MDHEN and CDR2 SYDVKM. This CDR3 has 11 residues. V was cut by 5 bases and J by 8 bases, with 9 bases left in between. CDR3: CASSLPGGYTF. Here the CDR3 DNA reads TGTGCCAGCAGTCTGCCGGGAGGCTACACCTTC.

This CDR3 is CASSLAGEGPYNEQFF. CDR3 in DNA: TGTGCCAGCAGCTTGGCCGGGGAGGGCCCCTACAATGAGCAGTTCTTC. This chain joins TRBV5-6 and TRBJ2-1; 7 positions match TRBD2. The CDR3 consists of 16 residues. J was trimmed by 2 bases and V by 0 bases; bases with no gene match: 5. Germline V CDR1 and CDR2: SGHDT, YYEEEE.

This sequence joins TRBV5-6 and TRBJ2-4; 7 bases are shared with TRBD1. This CDR3 contains 14 residues. The V segment lost 0 bases and the J segment 4 bases; nucleotides outside the gene matches: 1. The germline CDR1 and CDR2 sequences are SGHDT and YYEEEE. CDR3 region: CASSLGQGKNIQYF. CDR3 nucleotides: TGTGCCAGCAGCTTGGGACAGGGTAAAAACATTCAGTACTTC.